This TCR beta chain was profiled in a study of patients and donors after allogeneic stem cell transplantation. This clonotype appeared once. Trimming at V came to 6 bases and at J to 3 bases, leaving 7 bases not matched to a gene. This CDR3 has 15 residues. TCRdb passed the RT-PCR reads through MiXCR, listing each CDR3 protein once. Seen here are around 2,700 distinct CDR3 sequences, under 20% observed once, and the top ten hold 15% to 20%. The sequenced material came from blood, either unsorted or a sorted T cell fraction (not recorded which). The chain carries TRBV12-3 or TRBV12-4 and TRBJ2-5, with 10 bases identical to TRBD2. The clonotype originates from a human donor who was either an allogeneic HSCT recipient or a stem cell or donor lymphocyte infusion donor (not recorded which). It is not recorded whose cells these are; they may come from a transplant donor. CDR3 DNA sequence: TGTGCCAGCAGATCAGCGGGAGGGGGAAAAGAGACCCAGTACTTC. Protein sequence: CASRSAGGGKETQYF.